This T cell receptor (beta chain) was retrieved from a study of blood T cell repertoires in COVID-19. The CDR3 covers 14 residues. V dropped 3 bases and J dropped 5 bases, with 13 bases sitting between them. CDR1 is WNHNN and CDR2 is SYGVQD in the germline V gene (reference sequence). Assay used: immunoSEQ multiplex PCR; TCRdb lists only in-frame clones, some missing. The sample consists of 250,000 to 300,000 clones, around nine tenths of them appearing once. The receptor's source is a woman between 45 and 65 years old who had been exposed to COVID-19. The rearrangement uses TRBV10-1 and TRBJ1-2; D unclear. Sequencing was done on a sample of PBMCs or T cells enriched from blood (not recorded which). Here the CDR3 reads CASSDSGGFYGYTF. The CDR3 bases are TGCGCCAGCAGTGATTCGGGAGGGTTTTATGGCTACACCTTC.